This TCR beta chain was recovered during a study of T cells after yellow fever vaccination. This clonotype was counted between two and nine times. TCRdb re-derived calls from the 5' RACE reads in MiXCR, one entry per CDR3 protein. The repertoire has 150,000 to 200,000 distinct CDR3 sequences, 7% to 10% of them found once; the top ten carry under 40%. V was shortened by 3 bases and J by 5 bases, with 11 bases between the two germline ends. Germline CDR1 reads SGHTA; CDR2 reads FQGNSA. This CDR3 comprises 14 residues. The chain recombines TRBV7-2 with TRBJ2-1; D gene unclear. The receptor was isolated from a man aged 18 to 30 who received the YFV17D yellow fever vaccine. The starting material was CD8+ T cells sorted from PBMCs, obtained 45 days after the yellow fever booster vaccination. The CDR3 region is CASSFGPVNNEQFF. The CDR3 DNA sequence: TGTGCCAGCAGCTTTGGTCCAGTTAACAATGAGCAGTTCTTC. The full variable domain, in which reference TRBV7-2 and TRBJ2-1 provide the parts outside the CDR3, is GAGVSQSPSNKVTEKGKDVELRCDPISGHTALYWYRQSLGQGLEFLIYFQGNSAPDKSGLPSDRFSAERTGGSVSTLTIQRTQQEDSAVYLCASSFGPVNNEQFFGPGTRLTVL.